The sequence of this TCR beta chain was determined in a study of neoadjuvant anti-PD-1 for oral cavity cancer. Overall study: Patients without progression received a fourth nivolumab dose around day 43, then surgical resection on days 50-56.

The study's findings and limits: Higher pretreatment blood Treg/Th17 ratios correlated with higher pretreatment blood and lower post-treatment tumor TCRbeta clonality.

This clone was detected many times. Its antigen is undetermined. Time point denoted: after neoadjuvant nivolumab, at surgical resection. These oral cavity squamous cell carcinomas were HPV-negative and locally advanced. Tumor libraries mostly used roughly 5.2 ug genomic DNA, two replicates each. Assay: immunoSEQ multiplex PCR; the TCRdb copy retains only in-frame clones and omits some. The data contain 20,000 to 30,000 clones, about 30% of them singletons. Germline CDR1 reads SEHNR; CDR2 reads FQNEAQ (reference sequence). This CDR3 spans 10 amino acids. Trimming shortened V by 7 bases and J by 4 bases, and 3 bases separated the two germline ends.

The sequences come from tumor tissue, collected after nivolumab (anti-PD-1) treatment. The gene calls are TRBV7-9 and TRBJ2-3; D gene uncertain. The source is a person aged 40 to 85 with oral cavity squamous cell carcinoma. For the CDR3, the DNA is TGTGCCAGCAACTCAGATACGCAGTATTTT. Its translation: CASNSDTQYF.